One and the same sample provided the 26 T cell receptor beta chains below, sequenced in a study of blood T cells in healthy people across ages. A second PCR, run for about 7 to 11 cycles, used a sample-barcoded 5' primer plus a J-beta primer mix. MiXCR, run by TCRdb on the 5' RACE reads, gives a single entry per CDR3 protein. The sample includes around 1.5 million distinct CDR3 sequences, 59% seen only once; the top ten take 6.7%. Sequencing was performed on blood. The receptor source for this set is a young man in good health.

The gene calls are TRBV3-1 and TRBJ2-5, with D tentatively TRBD2 (7 bases). The DNA end favors TRBJ2-7, so the J call may be wrong. The CDR3 loop spans 18 amino acids. Germline loops: CDR1 LGHDT, CDR2 YNNKEL (reference sequence). For the CDR3, the DNA is TGTGCCAGCAGCCAAACCTTCGCCCTGGACGGGGGGCTTCCCGAGCAGTACTTC. Translating gives CASSQTFALDGGLPEQYF.

The chain uses TRBV4-3 and TRBJ2-1; possibly TRBD1 for D (6 bases). The CDR3 is made up of 14 amino acids. Trimming pared 4 bases from V and 10 bases from J, leaving 17 bases between. CDR1 is LGHNA, CDR2 YSLEER, per germline. This CDR3 reads CASSRQGKDYEQFF. In nucleotides, the CDR3 is TGCGCCAGCAGCCGCCAGGGGAAAGATTACGAGCAGTTCTTC.

The chain links TRBV5-1 to TRBJ1-3; no clear D. Trimming took off 1 base at V and 0 bases at J, with 14 bases between the two ends. The CDR3 is 17 amino acids. From germline, CDR1 is SGHRS and CDR2 YFSETQ. The CDR3 nucleotides read TGCGCCAGCAGCTTGTTGTCCATCCAGAGCTCTGGAAACACCATATATTTT. It encodes CASSLLSIQSSGNTIYF.

The V and J genes are TRBV15 and TRBJ2-3; D tentatively reads TRBD1 or TRBD2 (5 bases each). V was trimmed by 8 bases and J by 3 bases, leaving 12 bases between them. The CDR3 runs to 13 residues. The germline V gene has CDR1 LNHNV and CDR2 YYDKDF (reference sequence). The CDR3 coding sequence is TGTGCCACCCGGGTTGGGGGTACAGATACGCAGTATTTT. Translated: CATRVGGTDTQYF.

This clonotype turned up a few times. The chain links TRBV4-3 to TRBJ2-1; D not resolved. V was trimmed by 2 bases and J by 0 bases, leaving 14 bases between them. This CDR3 has 17 residues. CDR1 is LGHNA, CDR2 YSLEER, per germline. The CDR3 loop is CASSQYVTAGSYNEQFF. In DNA, the CDR3 is TGCGCCAGCAGCCAATACGTGACGGCAGGCTCCTACAATGAGCAGTTCTTC.

This clonotype came up many times. This rearrangement joins TRBV2 to TRBJ2-1; 8 bases fit TRBD2. The V gene end was trimmed by 7 bases and the J gene end by 4 bases; junction bases not matched to a gene: 6. The length of the CDR3 is 14 residues. CDR1 is SNHLY and CDR2 is FYNNEI in the germline V gene. The CDR3 loop reads CASIPAGDYNEQFF. DNA for the CDR3: TGTGCCAGCATTCCAGCGGGAGATTACAATGAGCAGTTCTTC.

As to this clonotype: Germline is not matched at one junction end, which may reflect a read error. This rearrangement joins TRBV4-2 to TRBJ2-1; the D is unclear. In germline, CDR1 is LGHNA, CDR2 YNFKEQ. This CDR3 comprises 13 residues. In DNA form, the CDR3 reads TGTGCCAGCACCTACTCTTTCAACAATGAGCGGTTCTTC. It translates to CASTYSFNNERFF.

The chain has TRBV29-1 and TRBJ2-3; D not resolved. The germline CDR1 and CDR2 sequences are SQVTM and ANQGSEA. V lost 5 bases and J 0 bases, leaving 21 bases between the germline ends. The length of the CDR3 is 17 residues. The CDR3 DNA is TGCAGCGTTCAGGAAAGGGAAAGTTTAACTAGCACAGATACGCAGTATTTT. Encoded protein: CSVQERESLTSTDTQYF.

The V gene is TRBV6-6, the J gene TRBJ1-1; perhaps TRBD1 as D (5 bases). V was pared by 1 base and J by 3 bases, with 12 bases between. Germline loops: CDR1 MNHNY, CDR2 SVGAGI (reference sequence). The CDR3 consists of 15 residues. CDR3 sequence: CASSYWKGRDTEAFF. DNA of the CDR3: TGTGCCAGCAGTTACTGGAAGGGGAGAGACACTGAAGCTTTCTTT.

The DNA of the CDR3 is TGTGCCAGCAGCGTAGCAGCGGACTCCTACGAGCAGTACTTC. Translating it yields CASSVAADSYEQYF. The chain carries TRBV9 and TRBJ2-7; D is possibly TRBD2 (5 bases). The V and J ends lost 0 bases and 0 bases respectively, with 7 bases between them. CDR1 is SGDLS and CDR2 is YYNGEE in the germline V gene. The CDR3 spans 14 residues.

The chain joins TRBV7-8 to TRBJ1-2, with TRBD1 matching 7 bases. The V segment lost 1 base and the J segment 4 bases; nucleotides outside the gene matches: 12. The CDR3 spans 17 residues. Germline V CDR1 and CDR2: SGHVS, FQNEAQ. This chain's CDR3 is CASSLVGTEKGSYGYTF. The CDR3 DNA reads TGTGCCAGCAGCTTAGTAGGGACAGAAAAGGGGAGCTATGGCTACACCTTC. Full variable domain (rest looked up from reference TRBV7-8 and TRBJ1-2): GAGVSQSPRYKVAKRGQDVALRCDPISGHVSLFWYQQALGQGPEFLTYFQNEAQLDKSGLPSDRFFAERPEGSVSTLKIQRTQQEDSAVYLCASSLVGTEKGSYGYTFGSGTRLTVV.

CDR3 protein: CSVDYTRQGSYGYTF. CDR3 bases: TGCAGCGTTGACTACACGAGGCAGGGGAGCTATGGCTACACCTTC. The chain employs TRBV29-1 and TRBJ1-2; perhaps TRBD1 as D (6 bases). The CDR3 extends over 15 amino acids. Germline V gene lookup returns CDR1 SQVTM and CDR2 ANQGSEA. V gave up 3 bases and J gave up 4 bases, with 18 bases separating them.

This clonotype was seen a handful of times. The gene calls are TRBV27 and TRBJ1-6; perhaps TRBD1 as D (5 bases). Deletions cut 2 bases from V and 10 bases from J, with 6 bases between. CDR1 MNHEY and CDR2 SMNVEV come from the germline V gene (reference sequence). The CDR3 contains 12 residues. For the CDR3, the DNA is TGTGCCAGCAGTTTAAGGGGATCACCCCTCCACTTT. Protein sequence: CASSLRGSPLHF.

The V and J genes are TRBV7-9 and TRBJ2-7; TRBD1 aligns across 8 bases. Per the germline V gene, CDR1 is SEHNR and CDR2 is FQNEAQ (reference sequence). With 4 bases clipped from V and 0 bases from J, the junction kept 5 bases outside the gene matches. There are 15 residues in the CDR3. The CDR3: CASSSYGQGSYEQYF. The CDR3 DNA reads TGTGCCAGCAGCTCATATGGACAGGGCTCCTACGAGCAGTACTTC.

The sample holds a few counts of this clonotype. The V gene is TRBV20-1, the J gene TRBJ2-3; D call uncertain. V dropped 1 base and J dropped 5 bases, with 13 bases sitting between them. Germline V gene lookup returns CDR1 DFQATT and CDR2 SNEGSKA (reference sequence). The CDR3 covers 14 residues. CDR3 sequence: CSARGRPRLDTQYF. The CDR3 region has the DNA TGCAGTGCTAGAGGTCGGCCGAGGCTAGATACGCAGTATTTT.

This clonotype was observed a single time. J is TRBJ2-6 and V is TRBV13; 9 nucleotides match TRBD1. Germline CDR1 and CDR2: PRHDT and FYEKMQ (reference sequence). The CDR3 totals 21 residues. V shed 4 bases, J shed 2 bases, and the junction held 18 bases outside the gene matches. The CDR3 protein is CASSSFRTGDGGMAGANVLTF. CDR3 DNA: TGTGCCAGCAGCTCCTTTCGGACAGGGGATGGGGGGATGGCTGGGGCCAACGTCCTGACTTTC.

The DNA of the CDR3 is TGTGCCAGCAGTTACCCGAGGGCCTACGAGCAGTACTTC. Translation gives CASSYPRAYEQYF. This chain links TRBV6-2 or TRBV6-3 with TRBJ2-7; D might be TRBD2 (5 bases). V was pared by 2 bases and J by 2 bases, with 7 bases between. Germline CDR1 and CDR2: MNHEY and SVGEGT. CDR3 size: 13 residues.

V gene TRBV7-6 combines with J gene TRBJ2-1, with 7 bases fitting TRBD2. V lost 6 bases, J lost 3 bases, and 11 bases stayed unmatched. The V gene's germline CDR1 is SGHVS and CDR2 FNYEAQ. The CDR3 covers 16 residues. The CDR3 DNA is TGTGCCAGCAGTCCGCTGGGGAGGGACGACTACAATGAGCAGTTCTTC. Translated, it gives CASSPLGRDDYNEQFF. The full variable domain, with the rest looked up from reference TRBV7-6 and TRBJ2-1, is GAGVSQSPRYKVTKRGQDVALRCDPISGHVSLYWYRQALGQGPEFLTYFNYEAQQDKSGLPNDRFSAERPEGSISTLTIQRTEQRDSAMYRCASSPLGRDDYNEQFFGPGTRLTVL.

The rearrangement uses TRBV7-9 and TRBJ2-6; 9 nucleotides align to TRBD1. The CDR3 is made up of 18 amino acids. With V trimmed by 7 bases and J by 4 bases, 14 bases remained unmatched. Germline assignment: CDR1 SEHNR and CDR2 FQNEAQ (reference sequence). This CDR3 is CASNIPGQGVSGANVLTF. CDR3 bases: TGTGCCAGCAACATTCCGGGACAGGGAGTATCCGGGGCCAACGTCCTGACTTTC.

This clonotype occurred a few times. J is TRBJ1-2 and V is TRBV6-1, with a weak D call TRBD1 (5 bases). CDR1 is MNHNS, CDR2 SASEGT, per germline. The CDR3 has 14 amino acids. Trimming pared 6 bases from V and 9 bases from J, leaving 20 bases between. The CDR3 here is CASSAGTTQGSYTF. The CDR3, as DNA: TGTGCCAGCAGCGCCGGGACCACACAAGGTAGCTACACCTTC.

This clonotype came up a few times. This sequence joins TRBV5-5 and TRBJ1-1; D call uncertain. The ends were cut back, 0 bases at V and 0 bases at J, with 6 bases in the middle. From germline, CDR1 is SGHKS and CDR2 YYEKEE (reference sequence). The CDR3 loop spans 14 amino acids. CDR3 sequence (DNA): TGTGCCAGCAGCTTGGAACAGATGAACACTGAAGCTTTCTTT. Translation: CASSLEQMNTEAFF.

This chain uses TRBV20-1 with TRBJ1-1; no clear D gene. Trimming took off 4 bases at V and 1 base at J, with 10 bases between the two ends. The germline gives CDR1 DFQATT, CDR2 SNEGSKA (reference sequence). The CDR3 extends over 13 amino acids. CDR3 in amino acids: CSATKYSNTEAFF. CDR3 bases: TGCAGTGCTACTAAGTACTCGAACACTGAAGCTTTCTTT.

Only a few counts were recorded for this clonotype. This chain connects TRBV4-3 to TRBJ2-7; 8 nucleotides agree with TRBD1. The CDR3 totals 16 residues. CDR1 is LGHNA, CDR2 YSLEER, per germline. V shed 2 bases and J 3 bases; nucleotides not matched to a gene: 9. CDR3 residues: CASSQYSTGGFYEQYF. The DNA of the CDR3 is TGCGCCAGCAGCCAATACTCTACAGGGGGATTCTACGAGCAGTACTTC.

The chain couples TRBV10-2 to TRBJ1-2, with D maybe TRBD1 (5 bases). The CDR3 loop spans 14 amino acids. The V end was cut by 8 bases, the J end by 2 bases, with 15 bases between. Per the germline V gene, CDR1 is WSHSY and CDR2 is SAAADI. Here the CDR3 DNA reads TGCGCCAGCGGAAGTACAGGCCTCAACTATGGCTACACCTTC. Its translation: CASGSTGLNYGYTF.

The rearrangement links TRBV27 to TRBJ2-5, with D perhaps matching TRBD1 or TRBD2 (5 bases each). V was pared by 6 bases and J by 5 bases, with 13 bases between. CDR1 and CDR2 from the germline V gene are MNHEY and SMNVEV (reference sequence). The CDR3 is made up of 13 amino acids. The CDR3, as DNA: TGTGCCAGCAGGTCATTCAGGGAGGAGACCCAGTACTTC. Protein product: CASRSFREETQYF.

The V call is TRBV20-1, the J call TRBJ2-7; D might be TRBD2 (5 bases). Germline V gene data show CDR1 as DFQATT and CDR2 as SNEGSKA (reference sequence). The ends were cut back, 3 bases at V and 1 base at J, with 13 bases in the middle. There are 14 residues in the CDR3. The CDR3 bases are TGCAGTGCTAGCTGGGCGGGCAAGTCCTACGAGCAGTACTTC. Encoded protein: CSASWAGKSYEQYF.